A selection of T cell receptor beta chains follows, all from one sample in a study of T-cell memory formation after mild COVID-19. TCRdb ran MiXCR on the 5' RACE reads and lists one entry per CDR3 protein. The sample lists about half a million distinct CDR3 sequences; approximately 18% were seen once. Sequenced sample: PBMCs or a T cell subset sorted from them (not recorded which). Every receptor here comes from an adult woman who had mild COVID-19 (a few samples of this study predate the infection). Cell type and time point are not known. CDR3s include the opening cysteine and the closing phenylalanine or tryptophan. D genes are given only for firm matches. Clone size, where shown, is once, few, many, or a class for clones that have expanded.

j_call | d_call | v_call | clone_size | cdr3_nt | cdr3_aa
TRBJ1-3 | TRBD1 | TRBV7-9 | few | TGTGCCAGCAGCTTAGAGGCAGGGGGCTCTGGAAACACCATATATTTT | CASSLEAGGSGNTIYF
TRBJ2-3 | TRBD2 | TRBV10-3 | . | TGTGCCATCAGTGAGCCGGGACTAGCGACAGATACGCAGTATTTT | CAISEPGLATDTQYF
TRBJ2-5 | . | TRBV6-5 | few | TGTGCCAGCAGTTACGTGGCAGATCAAGAGACCCAGTACTTC | CASSYVADQETQYF
TRBJ2-1 | TRBD2 | TRBV6-4 | few | TGTGCCAGCAGTGAACAACTAGCGGGTTCCTACAATGAGCAGTTCTTC | CASSEQLAGSYNEQFF
TRBJ2-5 | TRBD2 | TRBV25-1 | few | TGTGCCAGCGGACTAGCGCAGCCCCAGTACTTC | CASGLAQPQYF
TRBJ1-1 | . | TRBV12-3/TRBV12-4 | . | TGTGCCAGCAGCCCACTTAGGGTGAGGGGGATCCGCACTGAAGCTTTCTTT | CASSPLRVRGIRTEAFF
TRBJ2-3 | . | TRBV9 | . | TGTGCCAGCAGCGTAGAGGAGGGCGGCACAGATACGCAGTATTTT | CASSVEEGGTDTQYF
TRBJ1-1 | . | TRBV5-1 | few | TGCGCCAGCAGGGTGAGCGGGAGCACTGAAGCTTTCTTT | CASRVSGSTEAFF
TRBJ2-5 | TRBD2 | TRBV5-1 | . | TGCGCCAGCAGCTTGGAAGGTTCCAGCGGGAATTCGGAGACCCAGTACTTC | CASSLEGSSGNSETQYF
TRBJ2-7 | TRBD1 | TRBV9 | . | TGTGCCAGCAGCGAGACAGGGAGCTCCTACGAGCAGTACTTC | CASSETGSSYEQYF
TRBJ2-7 | . | TRBV23-1 | few | TGCGCCAGCAGTCAAATCTCGGAATGGGGGCCCCTCTCCTACGAGCAGTACTTC | CASSQISEWGPLSYEQYF
TRBJ2-1 | . | TRBV12-3/TRBV12-4 | . | TGTGCCAGCAGAACTACGGGGACCGGGGGCTTAGATGAGCAGTTCTTC | CASRTTGTGGLDEQFF
TRBJ2-7 | TRBD2 | TRBV5-4 | . | TGTGCCAGCAGCCCCCGACCCAGCGGGAGCTACGAGCAGTACTTC | CASSPRPSGSYEQYF
TRBJ1-2 | . | TRBV7-8 | many | TGTGCCAGCAGCTTAACCCGGCTCTATGGCTACACCTTC | CASSLTRLYGYTF
TRBJ1-2 | . | TRBV29-1 | . | TGCAGCGTTAGCGAGGGCTACACCTTC | CSVSEGYTF
TRBJ1-2 | TRBD1 | TRBV15 | few | TGTGCCACCAGCAGCTTTCGGGCAGGGGGTGGTTATGGCTACACCTTC | CATSSFRAGGGYGYTF
TRBJ2-7 | . | TRBV20-1 | many | TGCAGCGGAGTCGGGGACTACGAGCAGTACTTC | CSGVGDYEQYF
TRBJ2-2 | TRBD2 | TRBV2 | . | TGTGCCAGCGGGACTAGCGGGGGCACCGGGGAGCTGTTTTTT | CASGTSGGTGELFF
TRBJ2-1 | . | TRBV19 | few | TGTGCCAGTAGTATATATGGTGGGGGAGACGTGGTAAATGAGCAGTTCTTC | CASSIYGGGDVVNEQFF
TRBJ2-3 | . | TRBV5-1 | few | TGCGCCAGCAGGCCCCCCCAGGGAAGAACAGATACGCAGTATTTT | CASRPPQGRTDTQYF